The rows below give T cell receptor beta chains drawn from one sample of a study of cytomegalovirus exposure and HLA in healthy donors. Assay used: immunoSEQ multiplex PCR; TCRdb lists only in-frame clones, some missing. The sample gives under 200,000 clones, about three quarters of which show up once; over 1.1% is in the top ten. Material: PBMCs. The receptors derive from a young man in good health and CMV-seronegative. Both conserved end residues are part of each CDR3. Fields, in order: D gene, V gene, clone size, J gene, CDR3 protein. A D gene is named only where the DNA matches it firmly. Rows may omit the clone size; those that give it use once, few, many or a size class.

TRBD2,TRBV5-6,NA,TRBJ2-7,CASSLLRRLAGGGSYEQYF
TRBD1,TRBV27,few,TRBJ2-7,CASSRSGQAVEQYF
NA,TRBV5-4,NA,TRBJ1-1,CASSLGGEAFF
TRBD1,TRBV25-1,NA,TRBJ1-2,CASSGQQGNYGYTF
NA,TRBV27,NA,TRBJ2-1,CASSLSVGVRESRVYNEQFF
NA,TRBV5-4,few,TRBJ2-7,CASSLDRESEQYF
TRBD2,TRBV7-2,NA,TRBJ2-1,CASSYTSGSFSYNEQFF
NA,TRBV9,NA,TRBJ2-7,CAITSAGRGEQYF
TRBD1,TRBV15,few,TRBJ2-2,CATSRDVGQGYTTGELFF
NA,TRBV2,NA,TRBJ1-3,CARQGGNTIYF
NA,TRBV19,NA,TRBJ2-2,CASRRGIGELFF
NA,TRBV4-1,NA,TRBJ1-1,CASSQYDSTEAFF
TRBD2,TRBV6-5,once,TRBJ2-4,CASSYSGGSKNIQYF
TRBD2,TRBV5-4,few,TRBJ2-3,CASTRLATDTQYF
NA,TRBV4-1,NA,TRBJ2-7,CASSQGRLSYEQYF
TRBD2,TRBV7-9,NA,TRBJ2-3,CASSLLLSGGSTDTQYF
TRBD1,TRBV6-1,NA,TRBJ1-2,CASSEDRAAGYTF
NA,TRBV7-9,few,TRBJ1-3,CASSPADTIYF
TRBD1,TRBV5-6,few,TRBJ2-2,CASSDPGQGHLNTGELFF
NA,TRBV6-5,NA,TRBJ1-2,CASGESDYGYTF
TRBD1,TRBV5-4,NA,TRBJ2-7,CASSLVGTDGEQYF
TRBD1,TRBV9,NA,TRBJ2-7,CASSDGTGLYEQYF
TRBD2,TRBV29-1,NA,TRBJ2-1,CSVVGLAAPYNEQFF
NA,TRBV5-4,few,TRBJ1-4,CASSSGDTGGEKLFF
TRBD2,TRBV6-4,NA,TRBJ2-3,CASAGTSGSTDTQYF
NA,TRBV4-3,NA,TRBJ1-1,CASSPGRLGAMNTEAFF
NA,TRBV18,few,TRBJ1-5,CASSSEVSNQPQHF
NA,TRBV30,NA,TRBJ2-1,CAWSGTGSSYNEQFF
NA,TRBV28,NA,TRBJ1-2,CASSFPLHYGYTF
TRBD2,TRBV28,NA,TRBJ2-5,CASTTGGPETQYF
TRBD2,TRBV5-4,NA,TRBJ2-1,CASSSPWREGTYNEQFF
NA,TRBV9,few,TRBJ2-3,CASSAIGGPDTQYF
TRBD2,TRBV9,NA,TRBJ2-2,CASSVDGTSGSGTGELFF
TRBD2,TRBV11-2,NA,TRBJ2-7,CASRVIAGLSYEQYF
NA,TRBV11-2,NA,TRBJ2-7,CASSLIMGQTYEQYF
TRBD2,TRBV28,once,TRBJ2-1,CASSLGEGSYNEQFF
NA,TRBV5-4,NA,TRBJ1-1,CASRGGQLNTEAFF
NA,TRBV7-9,NA,TRBJ2-5,CASSLVQRETQYF
TRBD2,TRBV27,NA,TRBJ2-7,CASSLSIGTSDPYEQYF
NA,TRBV28,NA,TRBJ1-1,CASRAEGEGADTEAFF
NA,TRBV4-3,NA,TRBJ2-3,CASSSRPEALDTQYF
NA,TRBV10-3,few,TRBJ2-7,CAISRNWGDYEQYF
TRBD2,TRBV28,NA,TRBJ2-1,CASSRTGLAGDYNEQFF
NA,TRBV27,NA,TRBJ2-5,CASSPRWAQETQYF
NA,TRBV4-3,once,TRBJ2-7,CASSQAPNNYEQYF
NA,TRBV18,NA,TRBJ2-7,CASSPPPGAPYEQYF
TRBD1,TRBV18,NA,TRBJ2-7,CASSPGQGAYEQYF